A single sample gave rise to the 2 T cell receptor beta chains below, sequenced in a study of PD-L1 blockade in urothelial cancer. TCRdb's table, derived via immunoSEQ multiplex PCR, lists solely in-frame clones and lacks some. Of tens of thousands of clones listed, more than 75% are singletons. As for time point: peripheral blood 6 weeks after treatment start. The sequencing here drew on PBMCs, taken around atezolizumab (anti-PD-L1) treatment. These receptors were obtained from a man aged 60 to 69 with urothelial cancer.

The chain recombines TRBV13 with TRBJ2-1; tentative D call: TRBD2 (6 bases). This CDR3 is built from 14 residues. V dropped 5 bases and J dropped 3 bases, with 11 bases sitting between them. Per germline, CDR1 PRHDT and CDR2 FYEKMQ (reference sequence). The CDR3 DNA is TGTGCCAGCAGCGGGGGACTCTTCTACAATGAGCAGTTCTTC. Translating gives CASSGGLFYNEQFF.

The genes are TRBV6-1 and TRBJ1-6; 7 bases agree with TRBD1. With V trimmed by 10 bases and J by 9 bases, 12 bases remained unmatched. Per the germline V gene, CDR1 is MNHNS and CDR2 is SASEGT. The CDR3 spans 14 residues. The CDR3 loop reads CAINRDRGGSPLHF. The DNA of the CDR3 is TGTGCCATAAACCGGGACAGAGGCGGTTCACCCCTCCACTTT.